This T cell receptor beta chain was found in a study of identical twins. TCRdb re-derived calls from the 5' RACE reads in MiXCR, one entry per CDR3 protein. The data hold 350,000 to 450,000 distinct CDR3 sequences, with around 20% observed a single time. This CDR3 comprises 15 residues. CDR1 is SGHAT, CDR2 FQNNGV, per germline. V shed 5 bases and J 4 bases; nucleotides not matched to a gene: 10. Study-wide points: Out-of-frame alpha sequences shared by twins showed excess low generation probability.

Healthy Caucasian donors formed the entire cohort. In the case of this clonotype: No antigen is known for it.

The sequenced sample consisted of naive T cells sorted from blood. The V gene is TRBV11-2, the J gene TRBJ2-5; the match to TRBD1 covers 7 bases. The TCR originated in a man aged 50 to 60 in good health. CDR3 sequence: CASSPHEGAGETQYF. CDR3 nucleotides: TGTGCCAGCAGCCCGCACGAGGGGGCCGGAGAGACCCAGTACTTC.